This record covers a single T cell receptor beta chain. TCRdb's table, derived via immunoSEQ multiplex PCR, lists solely in-frame clones and lacks some. The data show over 40,000 clones, approximately 82% seen once. This CDR3 is built from 14 residues. V trimming: 7 bases; J trimming: 1 base; junction bases outside the gene matches: 2. Germline CDR1 MGHDK, CDR2 SYGVNS. This specimen comes from a study of blood T cell repertoires in COVID-19. Study information: T cells, B-cell-depleted T cells, or PBMCs provided the cDNA or gDNA that served as material.

The V gene is TRBV25-1, the J gene TRBJ1-1; the match to TRBD1 covers 11 bases. The sample consisted of peripheral blood. The clonotype originates from a human donor in a cohort sampled during active COVID-19. CDR3 amino acids: CASKGTGGNTEAFF. In nucleotides, the CDR3 is TGTGCCAGCAAAGGGACAGGGGGGAACACTGAAGCTTTCTTT.